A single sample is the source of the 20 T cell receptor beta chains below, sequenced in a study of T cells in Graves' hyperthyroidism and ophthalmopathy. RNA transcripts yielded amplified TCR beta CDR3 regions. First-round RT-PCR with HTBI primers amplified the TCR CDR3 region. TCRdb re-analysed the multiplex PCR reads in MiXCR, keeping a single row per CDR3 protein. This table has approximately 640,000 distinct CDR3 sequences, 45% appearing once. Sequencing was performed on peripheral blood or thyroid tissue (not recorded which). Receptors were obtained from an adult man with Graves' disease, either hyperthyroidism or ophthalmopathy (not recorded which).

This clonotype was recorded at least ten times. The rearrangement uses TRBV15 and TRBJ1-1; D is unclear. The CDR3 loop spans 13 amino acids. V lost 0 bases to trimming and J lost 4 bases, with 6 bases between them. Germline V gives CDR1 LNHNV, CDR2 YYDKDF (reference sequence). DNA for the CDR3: TGTGCCACCAGCAGAGATGGTTTCACTGAAGCTTTCTTT. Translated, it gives CATSRDGFTEAFF.

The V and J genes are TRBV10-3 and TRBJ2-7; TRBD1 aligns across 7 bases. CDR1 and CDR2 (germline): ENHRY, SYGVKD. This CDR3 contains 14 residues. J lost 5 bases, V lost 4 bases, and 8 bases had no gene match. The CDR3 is CAISAGQTVDEQYF. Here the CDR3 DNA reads TGTGCCATCAGTGCGGGACAGACCGTGGACGAGCAGTACTTC.

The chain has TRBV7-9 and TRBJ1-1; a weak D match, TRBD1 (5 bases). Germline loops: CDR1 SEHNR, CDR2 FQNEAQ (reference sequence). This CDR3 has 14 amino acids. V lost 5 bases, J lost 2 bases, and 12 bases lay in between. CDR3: CASSRPGPNTEAFF. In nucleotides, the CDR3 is TGTGCCAGCAGCAGACCAGGGCCAAACACTGAAGCTTTCTTT.

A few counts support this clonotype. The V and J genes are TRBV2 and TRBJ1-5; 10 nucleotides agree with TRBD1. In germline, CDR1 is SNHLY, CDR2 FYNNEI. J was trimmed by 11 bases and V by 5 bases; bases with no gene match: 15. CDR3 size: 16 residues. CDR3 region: CASSFIGTGVKGSQHF. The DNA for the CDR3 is TGTGCCAGCAGTTTTATCGGGACAGGGGTTAAGGGGTCCCAGCATTTT.

CDR3 DNA sequence: TGTGCCAGCAATCTAGCGGGAGGCTATCAAGAGACCCAGTACTTC. This codes for CASNLAGGYQETQYF. The rearrangement joins TRBV9 to TRBJ2-5; 11 nucleotides match TRBD2. CDR3 length equals 15 residues. After removal of 6 bases from V and 2 bases from J, the junction contained 6 bases not matched to a gene. Looked up from germline, CDR1 is SGDLS and CDR2 is YYNGEE.

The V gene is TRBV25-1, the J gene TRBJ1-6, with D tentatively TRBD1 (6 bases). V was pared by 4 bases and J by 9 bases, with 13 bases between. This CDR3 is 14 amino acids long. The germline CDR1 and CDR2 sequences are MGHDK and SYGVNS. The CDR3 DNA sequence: TGTGCCAGCAGTGTGACTCCAGGGGCTTCACCCCTCCACTTT. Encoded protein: CASSVTPGASPLHF.

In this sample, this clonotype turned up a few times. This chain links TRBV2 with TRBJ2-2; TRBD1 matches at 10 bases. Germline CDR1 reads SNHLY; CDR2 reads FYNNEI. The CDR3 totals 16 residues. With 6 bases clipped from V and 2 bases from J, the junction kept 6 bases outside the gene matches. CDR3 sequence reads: CASSPGQGINTGELFF. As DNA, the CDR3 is TGTGCCAGCAGCCCGGGACAGGGGATAAACACCGGGGAGCTGTTTTTT.

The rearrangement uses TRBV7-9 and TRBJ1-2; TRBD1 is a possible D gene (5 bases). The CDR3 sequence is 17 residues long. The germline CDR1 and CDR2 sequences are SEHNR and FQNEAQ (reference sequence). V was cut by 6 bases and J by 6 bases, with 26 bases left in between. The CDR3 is CASSTYGMAGGEDGYTF. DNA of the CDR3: TGTGCCAGCAGTACCTACGGGATGGCAGGAGGGGAAGATGGCTACACCTTC.

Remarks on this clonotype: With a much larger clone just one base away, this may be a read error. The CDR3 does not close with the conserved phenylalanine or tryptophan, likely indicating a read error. This chain's CDR3 is CAINVSPNEKLFL. In DNA, the CDR3 is TGTGCCATCAATGTCAGCCCTAATGAAAAACTGTTTTTA. The chain joins TRBV10-3 to TRBJ1-4; D not resolved. In germline, CDR1 is ENHRY, CDR2 SYGVKD. V was clipped by 7 bases and J by 3 bases, with 9 bases between them. There are 13 residues in the CDR3.

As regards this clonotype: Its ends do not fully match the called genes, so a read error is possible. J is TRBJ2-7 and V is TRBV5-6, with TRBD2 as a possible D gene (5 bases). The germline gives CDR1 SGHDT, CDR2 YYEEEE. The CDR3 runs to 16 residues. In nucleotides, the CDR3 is TGTGCCGGCAGCTTGAGTCCCAGGACTGATTCCTACGAGCAGTACTTC. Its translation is CAGSLSPRTDSYEQYF.

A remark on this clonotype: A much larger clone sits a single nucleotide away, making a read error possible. This chain's CDR3 is CSAAGLAGGRAYEQYF. CDR3 sequence (DNA): TGCAGCGCTGCCGGACTAGCGGGAGGGCGCGCCTACGAGCAGTACTTC. The chain links TRBV29-1 to TRBJ2-7; 15 bases line up with TRBD2. With V trimmed by 7 bases and J by 2 bases, 9 bases remained unmatched. CDR1 and CDR2 (germline): SQVTM, ANQGSEA. This CDR3 contains 16 residues.

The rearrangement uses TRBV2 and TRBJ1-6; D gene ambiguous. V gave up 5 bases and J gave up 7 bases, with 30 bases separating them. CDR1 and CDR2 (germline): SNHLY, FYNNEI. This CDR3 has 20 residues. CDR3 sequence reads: CASSLSPRGLSYRRNSPLHF. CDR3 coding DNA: TGTGCCAGCAGTTTATCCCCCCGGGGATTGTCGTATCGTCGGAATTCACCCCTCCACTTT.

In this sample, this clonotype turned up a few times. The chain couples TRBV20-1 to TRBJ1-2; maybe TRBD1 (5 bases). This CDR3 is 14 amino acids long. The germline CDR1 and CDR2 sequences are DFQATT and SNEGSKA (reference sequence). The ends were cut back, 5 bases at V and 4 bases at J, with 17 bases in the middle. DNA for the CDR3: TGCAGTGCTGTCCGTACTGGGGCCGTCTATGGCTACACCTTC. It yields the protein CSAVRTGAVYGYTF.

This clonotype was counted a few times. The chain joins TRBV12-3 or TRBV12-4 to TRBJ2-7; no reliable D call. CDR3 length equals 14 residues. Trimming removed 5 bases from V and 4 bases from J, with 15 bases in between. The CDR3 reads CASSLQNIPYEQYF. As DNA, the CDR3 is TGTGCCAGCAGTCTCCAGAACATTCCTTACGAGCAGTACTTC.

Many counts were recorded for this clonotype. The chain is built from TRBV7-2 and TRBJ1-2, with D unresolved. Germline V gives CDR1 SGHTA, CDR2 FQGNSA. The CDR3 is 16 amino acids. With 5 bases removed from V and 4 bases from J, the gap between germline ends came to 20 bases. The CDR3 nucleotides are TGTGCCAGCAGCCCAATAGGGTCGTGGGGAAGCTATGGCTACACCTTC. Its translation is CASSPIGSWGSYGYTF. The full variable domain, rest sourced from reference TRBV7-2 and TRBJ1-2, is GAGVSQSPSNKVTEKGKDVELRCDPISGHTALYWYRQSLGQGLEFLIYFQGNSAPDKSGLPSDRFSAERTGGSVSTLTIQRTQQEDSAVYLCASSPIGSWGSYGYTFGSGTRLTVV.

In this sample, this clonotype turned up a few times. In DNA, the CDR3 is TGTGCCAGCAGCTTAGAGACGGGGTTAATGAACACTGAAGCTTTCTTT. Its translation: CASSLETGLMNTEAFF. This chain links TRBV5-6 with TRBJ1-1; D remains ambiguous. The CDR3 has 16 amino acids. CDR1 SGHDT and CDR2 YYEEEE come from the germline V gene. The ends were cut back, 2 bases at V and 0 bases at J, with 14 bases in the middle. The variable domain in full, completed from reference TRBV5-6 and TRBJ1-1, reads DAGVTQSPTHLIKTRGQQVTLRCSPKSGHDTVSWYQQALGQGPQFIFQYYEEEERQRGNFPDRFSGHQFPNYSSELNVNALLLGDSALYLCASSLETGLMNTEAFFGQGTRLTVV.

The CDR3 protein is CSASSGDQPQHF. In DNA form, the CDR3 reads TGCAGTGCTAGTAGTGGGGATCAGCCCCAGCATTTT. V and J are TRBV20-1 and TRBJ1-5; D gene ambiguous. Germline V lookup: CDR1 DFQATT, CDR2 SNEGSKA (reference sequence). The CDR3 has 12 amino acids. V lost 3 bases and J lost 5, with 8 bases in between.

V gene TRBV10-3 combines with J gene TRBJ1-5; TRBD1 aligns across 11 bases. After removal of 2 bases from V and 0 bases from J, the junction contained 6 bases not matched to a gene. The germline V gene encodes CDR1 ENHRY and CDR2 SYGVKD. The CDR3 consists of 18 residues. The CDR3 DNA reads TGTGCCATCAGTGAGACTGGACAGGGGGCTAATAGCAATCAGCCCCAGCATTTT. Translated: CAISETGQGANSNQPQHF.

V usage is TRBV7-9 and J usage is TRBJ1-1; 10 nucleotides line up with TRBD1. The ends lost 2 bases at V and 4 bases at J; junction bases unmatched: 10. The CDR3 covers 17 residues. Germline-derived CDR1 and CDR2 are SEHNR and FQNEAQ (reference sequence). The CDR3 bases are TGTGCCAGCAGCTTAATCGGCCGTGGGACAGGGGTCACTGAAGCTTTCTTT. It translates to CASSLIGRGTGVTEAFF.

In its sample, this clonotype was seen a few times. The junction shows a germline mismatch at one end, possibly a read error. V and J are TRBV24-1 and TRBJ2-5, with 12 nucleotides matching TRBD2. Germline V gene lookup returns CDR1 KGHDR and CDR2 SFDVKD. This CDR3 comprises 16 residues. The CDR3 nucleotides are TGTGCCAGCAGTCTAGCGGGGGGGGCAGTCCAAGAGACCCAGTACTTC. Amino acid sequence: CASSLAGGAVQETQYF.